This T cell receptor (beta chain) was obtained from a study of T cell responses to AZD1222 COVID-19 vaccine. This CDR3 is 14 amino acids long. Germline assignment: CDR1 SGHRS and CDR2 YFSETQ. The V end lost 0 bases, the J end lost 11 bases, and 17 bases lay between the germline ends. Produced via immunoSEQ multiplex PCR; TCRdb's table is partial and in-frame only. The data contain roughly 120,000 clones, 90% to 95% of them seen just once; the ten biggest clones take up about 3%. General study results and limits: At baseline, just a handful of AZD1222 recipients tested seropositive. The donor cohort was predominantly white British with a female majority, and clonal diversity may have been underestimated.

About this clone: Its target is not known.

This specimen was peripheral blood, taken on day 0 of AZD1222 vaccination. The chain carries TRBV5-1 and TRBJ1-1; D ambiguous. The TCR sequence derives from an adult in good health. The CDR3 loop is CASSLGTISAGAFF. Written as DNA, the CDR3 is TGCGCCAGCAGCTTGGGGACTATTTCGGCTGGCGCTTTCTTT.